This T cell receptor beta chain was found in a study of graft-versus-host responses after intestinal transplantation. Across the study: Following induction with anti-thymocyte globulin, all recipients were given tacrolimus and steroids for 2 to 4 years. Study outcomes and limitations: Within allografts, high graft-versus-host to host-versus-graft clonal ratios were seen among patients with graft-donor T cell macrochimerism. GvH clones occurred in recipient marrow; some first appeared in ileum or blood.

For this clone: Its target is unknown.

The protocol was immunoSEQ multiplex PCR, while the TCRdb copy is restricted to in-frame clones and leaves out a portion. Among some 120,000 clones listed, over 75% were seen once. Germline CDR1 reads SGHKS; CDR2 reads YYEKEE (reference sequence). J was trimmed by 8 bases and V by 1 base; bases with no gene match: 6. This CDR3 has 16 amino acids. J is TRBJ2-2 and V is TRBV5-5; the match to TRBD2 covers 12 bases. This sequence originates from a human donor who received an intestinal transplant. Sequencing was performed on unstimulated CD4+ T cells sorted from spleen or lymph node cells, taken before intestinal transplant. CDR3 region: CASSLYLAGGIGELFF. The CDR3 nucleotides read TGTGCCAGCAGCTTGTATCTAGCGGGAGGGATTGGGGAGCTGTTTTTT.